This T cell receptor beta chain was sequenced during a study of T-cell memory formation after mild COVID-19. Overall study context: There were largely donor-specific TCR clusters. Study observations and caveats: Contracting CD4+ clones lay largely in CM and EM, with CD8+ ones residing in EMRA.

TCRdb recomputed calls from the 5' RACE reads with MiXCR, one row per CDR3 protein. The table lists more than 250,000 distinct CDR3 sequences, around 15% of them singletons, with roughly 23% in the top ten. The junction had 14 bases not matched to a gene; V was cut back by 4 bases and J by 7 bases. The CDR3 loop spans 17 amino acids. Looked up from germline, CDR1 is ENHRY and CDR2 is SYGVKD. Remarks on this clonotype: Its antigen is still unknown.

The receptor comes from a man younger than 35 who had mild COVID-19 (a few samples of this study predate the infection). Cell type and time point are not known. The specimen sequenced was PBMCs or a T cell subset sorted from them (not recorded which). The V gene is TRBV10-3, the J gene TRBJ2-5; TRBD2 matches at 11 bases. Here the CDR3 DNA reads TGTGCCATCAGTGGTTCTAGCGGGGGGCGAGCCCTAAGGACCCAGTACTTC. This translates into CAISGSSGGRALRTQYF.